These 29 T cell receptor beta chains were sequenced from one sample in a study of cytomegalovirus exposure and HLA in healthy donors. With 60 Vbeta and 13 Jbeta primers, the PCR was carried out. Sequencing used immunoSEQ multiplex PCR; TCRdb keeps in-frame clones, though not all of them. Of about 160,000 clones listed, about 75% were seen once; the top ten hold approximately 0.89%. The sample was PBMCs. Source of these receptors: a woman aged 45-65 years in good health and CMV-seropositive.

The chain employs TRBV10-3 and TRBJ1-1; 9 bases line up with TRBD1. The length of the CDR3 is 14 residues. J lost 5 bases, V lost 7 bases, and 8 bases had no gene match. Per germline, CDR1 ENHRY and CDR2 SYGVKD. This CDR3 reads CAITGDRVGTEAFF. The CDR3 DNA reads TGTGCCATCACCGGGGACAGGGTAGGGACTGAAGCTTTCTTT.

This clone was counted a single time. This chain connects TRBV7-6 to TRBJ2-5; 7 nucleotides line up with TRBD2. Trimming removed 4 bases from V and 0 bases from J; junction bases left unmatched: 8. Germline CDR1 SGHVS, CDR2 FNYEAQ. CDR3 length: 16 amino acids. The DNA for the CDR3 is TGTGCCAGCAGCTCCGTCGGACTAGTGAACCAAGAGACCCAGTACTTC. This encodes CASSSVGLVNQETQYF. Filled out from reference TRBV7-6 and TRBJ2-5, the complete variable domain reads GAGVSQSPRYKVTKRGQDVALRCDPISGHVSLYWYRQALGQGPEFLTYFNYEAQQDKSGLPNDRFSAERPEGSISTLTIQRTEQRDSAMYRCASSSVGLVNQETQYFGPGTRLLVL.

The chain employs TRBV7-9 and TRBJ1-1; 8 positions match TRBD1. Germline CDR1 reads SEHNR; CDR2 reads FQNEAQ (reference sequence). V was clipped by 5 bases and J by 1 base; unmatched bases: 6. The CDR3 consists of 15 residues. CDR3 residues: CASSARTGSNTEAFF. The CDR3 DNA reads as TGTGCCAGCAGCGCCCGGACAGGGTCGAACACTGAAGCTTTCTTT.

The V gene is TRBV5-1, the J gene TRBJ2-5, with 12 bases matching TRBD2. The V gene end was trimmed by 3 bases and the J gene end by 5 bases; junction bases not matched to a gene: 8. The CDR3 sequence is 16 residues long. Germline V CDR1 and CDR2: SGHRS, YFSETQ. The CDR3 protein is CASSSSSSGGAETQYF. In DNA, the CDR3 is TGCGCCAGCAGCTCATCTTCTAGCGGGGGGGCGGAGACCCAGTACTTC.

This rearrangement joins TRBV6-6 to TRBJ2-7, with a weak D call TRBD1 (8 bases). V lost 1 base, J lost 2 bases, and 12 bases lay in between. CDR1 is MNHNY and CDR2 is SVGAGI in the germline V gene (reference sequence). The CDR3 consists of 15 residues. The CDR3 nucleotides read TGTGCCAGCAGTTACTTACAGGGGGGGGCCTACGAGCAGTACTTC. Translation gives CASSYLQGGAYEQYF.

In DNA form, the CDR3 reads TGTGCCAGCAGTGGGACAGGACTAGGCTACACCTTC. This gives the protein CASSGTGLGYTF. V and J are TRBV2 and TRBJ1-2; 7 bases map to TRBD1. J was trimmed by 8 bases and V by 4 bases; bases with no gene match: 4. The CDR3 has 12 residues. CDR1 is SNHLY, CDR2 FYNNEI, per germline.

The sample holds a few counts of this clone. This rearrangement joins TRBV18 to TRBJ1-4, with D tentatively TRBD1 (5 bases). Trimming shortened V by 4 bases and J by 8 bases, and 17 bases separated the two germline ends. The germline gives CDR1 KGHSH, CDR2 LQKENI. This CDR3 region has 15 residues. In nucleotides, the CDR3 is TGTGCCAGCTCACTACGGGGACTTAAAGGGGAAAAACTGTTTTTT. Its translation: CASSLRGLKGEKLFF.

The chain is built from TRBV6-4 and TRBJ2-2; 7 nucleotides align to TRBD2. Trimming cost V 2 bases and J 6 bases; bases outside gene matches: 0. The germline gives CDR1 MRHNA, CDR2 SNTAGT. The length of the CDR3 is 13 residues. The CDR3 protein is CASSDGGAGELFF. CDR3 in DNA: TGTGCCAGCAGTGACGGGGGGGCCGGGGAGCTGTTTTTT.

The V gene is TRBV30, the J gene TRBJ2-1; 10 bases map to TRBD2. Germline V gives CDR1 GTSNPN, CDR2 SVGIG (reference sequence). J was trimmed by 3 bases and V by 1 base; bases with no gene match: 3. The CDR3 consists of 15 residues. This CDR3 is CAWSASSGGYNEQFF. DNA of the CDR3: TGTGCCTGGAGTGCCTCTAGCGGGGGCTACAATGAGCAGTTCTTC.

This sequence joins TRBV2 and TRBJ1-4; D is ambiguous. V was cut by 5 bases and J by 0 bases, with 7 bases left in between. The CDR3 spans 14 residues. CDR1 is SNHLY and CDR2 is FYNNEI in the germline V gene. The CDR3 reads CASSMEATNEKLFF. CDR3 DNA: TGTGCCAGCAGTATGGAGGCAACTAATGAAAAACTGTTTTTT.

The chain has TRBV7-8 and TRBJ1-2, with 9 nucleotides matching TRBD1. CDR3 length: 15 residues. The junction had 8 bases not matched to a gene; V was cut back by 5 bases and J by 4 bases. Germline V gene data show CDR1 as SGHVS and CDR2 as FQNEAQ. In nucleotides, the CDR3 is TGTGCCAGCAGCCCGGCTGGGACAGGGAGCTATGGCTACACCTTC. It specifies CASSPAGTGSYGYTF.

The chain couples TRBV5-8 to TRBJ1-2, with 8 bases that match TRBD1. The CDR3 is 15 residues long. Trimming took 4 bases from V and 4 from J; bases not matched to a gene: 9. In germline, CDR1 is SGHTS, CDR2 YDEGEE. CDR3 in DNA: TGTGCCAGCAGCCCTGGACAGGGCCTGGCCTATGGCTACACCTTC. Translated: CASSPGQGLAYGYTF.

The table lists this clone with a count of one. The chain has TRBV12-5 and TRBJ2-2, with 10 bases fitting TRBD1. Germline CDR1 LGHNT, CDR2 FRNRAP. The V segment lost 4 bases and the J segment 6 bases; nucleotides outside the gene matches: 8. CDR3 size: 16 residues. The CDR3 DNA reads TGTGCTAGTGGTTCTTTGACAGGGGGCGCGTCCGGGGAGCTGTTTTTT. It yields the protein CASGSLTGGASGELFF.

This clone showed up just a few times. The chain combines TRBV5-6 with TRBJ2-7; D may be TRBD2 (6 bases). V was trimmed by 3 bases and J by 2 bases, leaving 12 bases between them. From germline, CDR1 is SGHDT and CDR2 YYEEEE. The CDR3 covers 14 residues. The CDR3, as DNA: TGTGCCAGCAGCTCCCCGGGGGAGGCCTACGAGCAGTACTTC. This encodes CASSSPGEAYEQYF.

This clone has just a few counts. The V call is TRBV30, the J call TRBJ2-7, with 7 bases identical to TRBD1. The V gene's germline CDR1 is GTSNPN and CDR2 SVGIG (reference sequence). The J segment lost 0 bases and the V segment lost 3 bases, leaving 2 bases of the junction unmatched. The CDR3 totals 13 residues. The CDR3 region has the DNA TGTGCCTGGAGACGGGACAGCTCCTACGAGCAGTACTTC. This translates into CAWRRDSSYEQYF.

The chain is built from TRBV11-2 and TRBJ2-7, with D possibly matching TRBD1 (6 bases). The CDR3 is made up of 14 amino acids. Per the germline V gene, CDR1 is SGHAT and CDR2 is FQNNGV. The ends were cut back, 7 bases at V and 1 base at J, with 14 bases in the middle. Here the CDR3 reads CASTPDSTSYEQYF. CDR3 DNA sequence: TGTGCCAGCACCCCGGACAGTACGTCCTACGAGCAGTACTTC.

The chain uses TRBV5-1 and TRBJ2-2, with D possibly matching TRBD2 (5 bases). With 2 bases removed from V and 0 bases from J, the gap between germline ends came to 14 bases. This CDR3 spans 17 amino acids. Per germline, CDR1 SGHRS and CDR2 YFSETQ. The CDR3 nucleotides read TGCGCCAGCAGCTTTATTGTTGGACTTACGAACACCGGGGAGCTGTTTTTT. Its translation: CASSFIVGLTNTGELFF.

Only a few counts were recorded for this clone. The chain joins TRBV9 to TRBJ2-3; possible D gene TRBD1, 5 bases. Germline CDR1 is SGDLS and CDR2 is YYNGEE. V was trimmed by 0 bases and J by 2 bases, leaving 10 bases between them. The CDR3 runs to 15 residues. Written as DNA, the CDR3 is TGTGCCAGCAGCGTAGTTGGGGCACACACAGATACGCAGTATTTT. It is translated as CASSVVGAHTDTQYF.

This clone is a singleton in its sample. The J gene is TRBJ2-7, the V gene TRBV11-1; D might be TRBD1 (5 bases). Trimming shortened V by 5 bases and J by 1 base, and 15 bases separated the two germline ends. This CDR3 is 15 amino acids long. Germline CDR1 and CDR2: SGHAT and FQDESV (reference sequence). The CDR3 DNA is TGTGCCAGCAGCCCAGTAGGGGAATCTTCCTACGAGCAGTACTTC. As protein: CASSPVGESSYEQYF.

The sample holds a few counts of this clone. This chain uses TRBV30 with TRBJ1-1; tentative D call: TRBD1 (5 bases). Germline-derived CDR1 and CDR2 are GTSNPN and SVGIG (reference sequence). The ends were cut back, 4 bases at V and 4 bases at J, with 16 bases in the middle. There are 14 residues in the CDR3. CDR3: CAWNQWGGTTEAFF. The CDR3 DNA is TGTGCCTGGAACCAATGGGGGGGGACCACTGAAGCTTTCTTT.

The chain employs TRBV7-9 and TRBJ2-1; no reliable D call. V was clipped by 1 base and J by 0 bases, with 7 bases between them. The germline V gene has CDR1 SEHNR and CDR2 FQNEAQ (reference sequence). This CDR3 is built from 15 residues. In nucleotides, the CDR3 is TGTGCCAGCAGCTTAGACGCGGTCTCCTACAATGAGCAGTTCTTC. Protein product: CASSLDAVSYNEQFF.

The gene calls are TRBV2 and TRBJ2-1; D might be TRBD2 (6 bases). Trimming shortened V by 6 bases and J by 7 bases, and 19 bases separated the two germline ends. The length of the CDR3 is 15 residues. Germline-derived CDR1 and CDR2 are SNHLY and FYNNEI. The CDR3 region has the DNA TGTGCCAGCAGCCTGACTAGGGTATCGGGGAATGAGCAGTTCTTC. Protein product: CASSLTRVSGNEQFF.

This sequence joins TRBV2 and TRBJ2-4; 10 nucleotides agree with TRBD1. V was pared by 6 bases and J by 5 bases, with 16 bases of the junction left unmatched. Germline V CDR1 and CDR2: SNHLY, FYNNEI. The CDR3 length is 18 residues. The CDR3 DNA reads TGTGCCAGCAGGGGAAAGAGGACAGGGGGAATAACGGAAAACATTCAGTACTTC. Translating gives CASRGKRTGGITENIQYF.

The chain links TRBV18 to TRBJ1-1; 8 positions match TRBD1. Unmatched junction bases numbered 7, after V lost 3 bases and J lost 4 bases. Germline V gene data show CDR1 as KGHSH and CDR2 as LQKENI. This CDR3 has 15 amino acids. CDR3 loop: CASSPNSGGRTEAFF. Written as DNA, the CDR3 is TGTGCCAGCTCACCCAACTCAGGGGGCCGCACTGAAGCTTTCTTT.

This clone showed up just a few times. The rearrangement joins TRBV28 to TRBJ1-4; no firm D call. The V end lost 3 bases, the J end lost 0 bases, and 8 bases lay between the germline ends. Germline CDR1 is MDHEN and CDR2 is SYDVKM. The length of the CDR3 is 15 residues. The CDR3 DNA reads TGTGCCAGCAGTTTGAACGGGGCAACTAATGAAAAACTGTTTTTT. Translated: CASSLNGATNEKLFF.

The count of this clone is one. V gene TRBV28 combines with J gene TRBJ2-7; 9 bases are shared with TRBD1. Germline loops: CDR1 MDHEN, CDR2 SYDVKM. The CDR3 has 15 amino acids. The trim removed 5 bases at V and 3 bases at J, leaving 8 bases unmatched. The CDR3 loop reads CASSGQGSNRYEQYF. Here the CDR3 DNA reads TGTGCCAGCAGTGGACAGGGGTCTAACCGCTACGAGCAGTACTTC.

The V gene is TRBV6-5, the J gene TRBJ2-7; 7 bases map to TRBD1. The germline V gene has CDR1 MNHEY and CDR2 SVGAGI. This CDR3 spans 15 amino acids. The J segment lost 2 bases and the V segment lost 4 bases, leaving 8 bases of the junction unmatched. CDR3 DNA sequence: TGTGCCAGCAGTTCCGGACAGGCAGCCACCTACGAGCAGTACTTC. Its translation is CASSSGQAATYEQYF.

The chain uses TRBV7-8 and TRBJ2-2; 7 nucleotides align to TRBD2. Losses at the gene ends were 0 bases for V and 3 bases for J; bases not matched to a gene: 10. The CDR3 runs 18 residues. Germline assignment: CDR1 SGHVS and CDR2 FQNEAQ. This CDR3 reads CASSLAGVAGRYTGELFF. CDR3 DNA sequence: TGTGCCAGCAGCTTAGCAGGGGTAGCGGGCCGGTACACCGGGGAGCTGTTTTTT.

The chain links TRBV27 to TRBJ2-3, with 8 bases identical to TRBD2. V shed 5 bases, J shed 3 bases, and the junction held 10 bases outside the gene matches. Germline CDR1 and CDR2: MNHEY and SMNVEV (reference sequence). CDR3 length: 16 amino acids. The CDR3: CASSPVSGIGTDTQYF. The CDR3 DNA reads as TGTGCCAGCAGTCCAGTTAGCGGGATAGGGACAGATACGCAGTATTTT.